The 21 T cell receptor beta chains presented below share a single source sample, sequenced in a study of early T cells in non-severe SARS-CoV-2 infection. TCRdb re-derived calls from the 5' RACE reads in MiXCR, one entry per CDR3 protein. This table holds approximately 57,000 distinct CDR3 sequences, 12% found once. Sequencing was carried out using whole blood. All receptors derive from an adult who was a healthcare worker with PCR-confirmed SARS-CoV-2 infection or an uninfected control (not recorded which).

This clonotype was counted ten times or more. This chain joins TRBV11-2 and TRBJ2-3; D possibly corresponds to TRBD1 (5 bases). Germline values: CDR1 SGHAT, CDR2 FQNNGV. The length of the CDR3 is 15 residues. The germline V and J ends were trimmed by 3 bases and 6 bases, with 16 bases remaining between them. CDR3 amino acids: CASSFDSISRDTQYF. CDR3 sequence (DNA): TGTGCCAGCAGCTTTGACAGCATATCCAGGGATACGCAGTATTTT.

The V gene is TRBV4-2, the J gene TRBJ2-3; 7 nucleotides align to TRBD1. V lost 4 bases and J lost 1; bases outside the gene matches: 2. The germline CDR1 and CDR2 sequences are LGHNA and YNFKEQ. The CDR3 totals 14 residues. Here the CDR3 reads CASSPDRGTDTQYF. In DNA, the CDR3 is TGTGCCAGCAGCCCCGACAGGGGCACAGATACGCAGTATTTT.

This clonotype was recorded a few times. This rearrangement joins TRBV4-3 to TRBJ2-1, with a tentative D call TRBD2 (6 bases). V was clipped by 6 bases and J by 5 bases, with 17 bases between them. Germline assignment: CDR1 LGHNA and CDR2 YSLEER. The CDR3 is 15 amino acids. The CDR3 sequence: CASSLTRAQNNEQFF. DNA of the CDR3: TGCGCCAGCAGTCTGACTAGGGCGCAAAACAATGAGCAGTTCTTC.

The CDR3: CSVRPGLASSDTQYF. The CDR3, as DNA: TGCAGCGTGCGGCCGGGACTAGCGAGTTCAGATACGCAGTATTTT. This chain connects TRBV29-1 to TRBJ2-3, with 10 bases fitting TRBD2. The length of the CDR3 is 15 residues. With V trimmed by 6 bases and J by 4 bases, 10 bases remained unmatched. From germline, CDR1 is SQVTM and CDR2 ANQGSEA.

The genes are TRBV11-2 and TRBJ1-6; D perhaps matches TRBD1 (5 bases). The CDR3 sequence is 15 residues long. Trimming cost V 5 bases and J 7 bases, with 15 bases left between them. The germline gives CDR1 SGHAT, CDR2 FQNNGV. CDR3 residues: CASSPPGRINSPLHF. The CDR3 coding sequence is TGTGCCAGCAGCCCACCGGGACGGATAAATTCACCCCTCCACTTT.

The gene calls are TRBV12-3 or TRBV12-4 and TRBJ1-1; 8 bases map to TRBD1. CDR3 length equals 15 residues. V trimming: 4 bases; J trimming: 6 bases; junction bases outside the gene matches: 10. CDR3 amino acids: CASSYTGGRGAEAFF. The CDR3 nucleotides are TGTGCCAGCAGTTATACAGGGGGGCGAGGGGCTGAAGCTTTCTTT.

This clonotype came up a few times. The chain has TRBV20-1 and TRBJ1-5, with D perhaps matching TRBD1 (5 bases). Germline V gene data show CDR1 as DFQATT and CDR2 as SNEGSKA (reference sequence). The CDR3 runs 13 residues. Trimming shortened V by 6 bases and J by 9 bases, and 18 bases separated the two germline ends. CDR3 nucleotides: TGCAGTGCCAAGGGGCCTAACCCCCGGCCCCAGCATTTT. It yields the protein CSAKGPNPRPQHF.

This clonotype was seen a few times. The rearrangement uses TRBV29-1 and TRBJ2-1; tentatively, D is TRBD2 (6 bases). V shed 6 bases and J shed 2 bases, with 11 bases lying between them. The germline V gene has CDR1 SQVTM and CDR2 ANQGSEA. There are 13 residues in the CDR3. The DNA of the CDR3 is TGCAGCGTCGGAGGGAGAGCCTACAATGAGCAGTTCTTC. This translates into CSVGGRAYNEQFF.

This clonotype was counted between two and nine times. The germline gene is not matched at one end of the junction; a read error may be the cause. CDR3: CASSRLGAYEQYF. CDR3 DNA: TGTGCTAGCAGCCGCCTGGGAGCTTACGAGCAGTACTTC. This chain joins TRBV7-7 and TRBJ2-7; D may be TRBD2 (5 bases). CDR1 is SSHAT and CDR2 is FNYEAQ in the germline V gene (reference sequence). This CDR3 spans 13 amino acids.

This clonotype turned up a few times. The CDR3 DNA sequence: TGTGCCAGCAGCCAGGAGGCAGGGCCCACCGGGGAGCTGTTTTTT. Its protein product is CASSQEAGPTGELFF. The chain recombines TRBV11-3 with TRBJ2-2; possibly TRBD1 or TRBD2 for D (5 bases each). The germline V gene encodes CDR1 SGHNT and CDR2 YENEEA. Trimming took off 5 bases at V and 4 bases at J, with 14 bases between the two ends. The CDR3 length is 15 residues.

In this sample, this clonotype turned up many times. The chain recombines TRBV7-3 with TRBJ2-3, with 10 bases lining up with TRBD1. From germline, CDR1 is SGHTA and CDR2 FQGTGA. With 4 bases clipped from V and 6 bases from J, the junction kept 7 bases outside the gene matches. There are 15 residues in the CDR3. The CDR3 reads CASSSRGQGRDTQYF. The CDR3 nucleotides read TGTGCCAGCAGCTCTAGGGGACAGGGGAGGGATACGCAGTATTTT.

The chain carries TRBV7-6 and TRBJ2-7, with 13 positions matching TRBD2. The CDR3 is made up of 20 amino acids. Germline trimming cut 5 bases from V and 5 bases from J; bases unmatched to any gene: 21. The germline gives CDR1 SGHVS, CDR2 FNYEAQ. This CDR3 reads CASSPILGLAGVVRENEQYF. The CDR3 DNA reads as TGTGCCAGCAGCCCTATCCTTGGACTAGCGGGGGTAGTTCGCGAAAACGAGCAGTACTTC.

This clonotype was counted many times. The chain links TRBV11-2 to TRBJ2-2, with D possibly matching TRBD1 (6 bases). Germline V gene lookup returns CDR1 SGHAT and CDR2 FQNNGV. This CDR3 is built from 15 residues. V lost 4 bases to trimming and J lost 6 bases, with 15 bases between them. The CDR3 loop is CASSSKGTNAGELFF. For the CDR3, the DNA is TGTGCCAGCAGCTCAAAGGGGACAAACGCCGGGGAGCTGTTTTTT. The whole variable domain, filled in from reference TRBV11-2 and TRBJ2-2, reads EAGVAQSPRYKIIEKRQSVAFWCNPISGHATLYWYQQILGQGPKLLIQFQNNGVVDDSQLPKDRFSAERLKGVDSTLKIQPAKLEDSAVYLCASSSKGTNAGELFFGEGSRLTVL.

This clonotype was observed a few times. This sequence joins TRBV7-2 and TRBJ1-2, with D perhaps TRBD1 (6 bases). CDR3 length: 15 residues. Germline lookup yields CDR1 SGHTA and CDR2 FQGNSA. V lost 8 bases to trimming and J lost 2 bases, with 18 bases between them. In nucleotides, the CDR3 is TGTGCCAGCGGGACAAGACAAGCCGTAAACTATGGCTACACCTTC. Translating gives CASGTRQAVNYGYTF. The full variable domain, its missing parts supplied by reference TRBV7-2 and TRBJ1-2, is GAGVSQSPSNKVTEKGKDVELRCDPISGHTALYWYRQSLGQGLEFLIYFQGNSAPDKSGLPSDRFSAERTGGSVSTLTIQRTQQEDSAVYLCASGTRQAVNYGYTFGSGTRLTVV.

The rearrangement uses TRBV4-1 and TRBJ2-7; D tentatively reads TRBD1 or TRBD2 (6 bases each). V was cut by 2 bases and J by 3 bases, with 11 bases left in between. This CDR3 is built from 14 residues. CDR1 is MGHRA and CDR2 is YSYEKL in the germline V gene. The CDR3 DNA follows: TGCGCCAGCAGCCAAAGAGGGGGGAACTACGAGCAGTACTTC. Translated, it gives CASSQRGGNYEQYF.

This clonotype has just one count. The rearrangement joins TRBV4-3 to TRBJ2-5; 9 nucleotides match TRBD2. This CDR3 is built from 15 residues. Trimming took 0 bases from V and 7 from J; bases not matched to a gene: 6. Per germline, CDR1 LGHNA and CDR2 YSLEER. The DNA of the CDR3 is TGCGCCAGCAGCCAAGATGAGGCTAGCGGGGCGACCCAGTACTTC. Its translation: CASSQDEASGATQYF.

This rearrangement joins TRBV4-2 to TRBJ2-6; 8 nucleotides line up with TRBD1. The CDR3 consists of 18 residues. CDR1 is LGHNA and CDR2 is YNFKEQ in the germline V gene. Trimming at V came to 4 bases and at J to 1 base, leaving 9 bases not matched to a gene. CDR3 region: CASSPGQAAGSGANVLTF. The DNA of the CDR3 is TGTGCCAGCAGCCCGGGACAGGCGGCGGGATCTGGGGCCAACGTCCTGACTTTC.

V usage is TRBV7-2 and J usage is TRBJ2-2; a possible D gene is TRBD1 (5 bases). In germline, CDR1 is SGHTA, CDR2 FQGNSA. The V end lost 3 bases, the J end lost 4 bases, and 15 bases lay between the germline ends. The CDR3 length is 16 residues. The DNA for the CDR3 is TGTGCCAGCAGCTTCGGCCCAGGGTCGTTCACCGGGGAGCTGTTTTTT. It encodes CASSFGPGSFTGELFF.

Ten or more counts support this clonotype. The chain links TRBV23-1 to TRBJ2-1, with 8 bases identical to TRBD1. TRBV23-1 is an ORF; its function is uncertain. The trim removed 6 bases at V and 8 bases at J, leaving 21 bases unmatched. The CDR3 has 18 residues. CDR3 DNA: TGCGCCAGCAGCCGAGGGGGCATGACAGGGGCCCGGAGCGATGAGCAGTTCTTC. Its translation is CASSRGGMTGARSDEQFF.

This sequence joins TRBV29-1 and TRBJ2-1; 12 bases line up with TRBD2. Germline V gene lookup returns CDR1 SQVTM and CDR2 ANQGSEA. Trimming removed 7 bases from V and 15 bases from J; junction bases left unmatched: 7. The CDR3 spans 11 residues. The CDR3: CSGGLAGRLFF. The CDR3 bases are TGCAGCGGCGGACTAGCGGGGAGGCTGTTCTTC.

The gene calls are TRBV25-1 and TRBJ2-3; 7 bases fit TRBD2. Per germline, CDR1 MGHDK and CDR2 SYGVNS. There are 15 residues in the CDR3. Losses at the gene ends were 1 base for V and 4 bases for J; bases not matched to a gene: 5. In DNA, the CDR3 is TGTGCCAGCAGTGAATGGGGGAGGGGAGCAGATACGCAGTATTTT. Its protein is CASSEWGRGADTQYF. The entire variable domain, with the rest obtained from reference TRBV25-1 and TRBJ2-3, is as follows: EADIYQTPRYLVIGTGKKITLECSQTMGHDKMYWYQQDPGMELHLIHYSYGVNSTEKGDLSSESTVSRIRTEHFPLTLESARPSHTSQYLCASSEWGRGADTQYFGPGTRLTVL.